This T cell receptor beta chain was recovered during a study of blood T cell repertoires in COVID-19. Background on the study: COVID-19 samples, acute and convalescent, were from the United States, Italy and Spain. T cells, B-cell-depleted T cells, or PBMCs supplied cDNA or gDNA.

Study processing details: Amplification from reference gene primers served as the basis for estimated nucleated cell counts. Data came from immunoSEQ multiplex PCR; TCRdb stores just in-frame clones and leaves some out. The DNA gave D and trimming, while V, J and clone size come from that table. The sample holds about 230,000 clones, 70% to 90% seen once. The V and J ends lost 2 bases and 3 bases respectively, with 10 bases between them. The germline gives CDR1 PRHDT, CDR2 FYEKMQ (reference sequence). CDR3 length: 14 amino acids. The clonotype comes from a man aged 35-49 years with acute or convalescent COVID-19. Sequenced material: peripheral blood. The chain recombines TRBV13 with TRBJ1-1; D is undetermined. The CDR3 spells CASSLRPRDTEAFF. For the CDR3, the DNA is TGTGCCAGCAGCTTACGGCCTCGGGACACTGAAGCTTTCTTT.